This TCR beta chain was observed in a study of T-cell memory formation after mild COVID-19. TCRdb reanalysed the 5' RACE reads using MiXCR and keeps one entry per CDR3 protein. The sample carries about 170,000 distinct CDR3 sequences, 10% to 15% recorded once. The CDR3 has 10 residues. V shed 8 bases and J shed 4 bases, with 4 bases lying between them. The germline V gene encodes CDR1 SGHVS and CDR2 FQNEAQ. With regard to this clonotype: Its specificity is unknown.

General study findings and limits: Among clones contracting day 15 to 85, CD4/CD8 was balanced, whereas later expanders leaned CD4+.

The sequence came from a man aged 18 to 35 who had mild COVID-19 (a few samples of this study predate the infection). Cell type and time point are not known. This sequence joins TRBV7-8 and TRBJ2-3; unclear D gene. The specimen was PBMCs or a T cell subset sorted from them (not recorded which). The CDR3 loop reads CASEADTQYF. The CDR3 DNA reads TGTGCCAGCGAGGCAGATACGCAGTATTTT.